This paragraph reports one T cell receptor beta chain. This sample is drawn from a study of blood T cell repertoires in COVID-19. On the study more broadly: Samples taken during acute and convalescent COVID-19 were collected in the United States, Italy and Spain. T cells, B-cell-depleted T cells, or PBMCs provided the cDNA or gDNA that served as material.

As handled by the study authors: Counts of nucleated cells, estimated from reference gene primer amplification, were obtained. This table comes from immunoSEQ multiplex PCR, and its TCRdb copy is limited to in-frame clones, with some not included. That table is the source of V, J and clone size, and D and trimming were worked out from the DNA. The sample lists 300,000 or so clones; roughly 83% were seen once. Unmatched junction bases numbered 7, after V lost 3 bases and J lost 4 bases. The V gene's germline CDR1 is SGHTA and CDR2 FQGNSA. The CDR3 totals 15 residues. This TCR was sampled from a woman in her forties or fifties with acute or convalescent COVID-19. The genes are TRBV7-2 and TRBJ2-7, with 9 bases fitting TRBD2. Sample: peripheral blood. Written as DNA, the CDR3 is TGTGCCAGCAGCTTCATAGCGGGAGTGGGGTACGAGCAGTACTTC. It is translated as CASSFIAGVGYEQYF. Full variable domain (rest looked up from reference TRBV7-2 and TRBJ2-7): GAGVSQSPSNKVTEKGKDVELRCDPISGHTALYWYRQSLGQGLEFLIYFQGNSAPDKSGLPSDRFSAERTGGSVSTLTIQRTQQEDSAVYLCASSFIAGVGYEQYFGPGTRLTVT.